The rows below give T cell receptor beta chains drawn from one sample of a study of beta chain features in type 1 diabetes. This table comes from immunoSEQ multiplex PCR, and its TCRdb copy is limited to in-frame clones, with some not included. The sample has roughly 400,000 clones, about 16% seen once; the top ten hold approximately 0.02%. The sequenced sample was naive CD4+ T cells from blood. These receptors were collected from a woman between 18 and 29 years old in good health. Both conserved end residues are part of each CDR3. The order of the fields is V gene, clone size, CDR3 length, D gene, J gene, CDR3 protein, CDR3 DNA. The D gene is left open where the match is weak. Size is omitted from some rows. Given values are once, few, many or a class for expanded clones.

v_call: TRBV29-1
clone_size: -
cdr3_length: 11
d_call: -
j_call: TRBJ1-3
cdr3_aa: CSVVQGNTIYF
cdr3_nt: TGCAGCGTTGTACAGGGAAACACCATATATTTT

v_call: TRBV6-6
clone_size: few
cdr3_length: 13
d_call: TRBD1
j_call: TRBJ2-7
cdr3_aa: CASRDSSSYEQYF
cdr3_nt: TGTGCCAGCCGGGACAGCAGCTCCTACGAGCAGTACTTC

v_call: TRBV5-4
clone_size: -
cdr3_length: 19
d_call: TRBD2
j_call: TRBJ2-7
cdr3_aa: CASKPFGRATSGRDYEQYF
cdr3_nt: TGTGCCAGCAAACCGTTCGGGCGTGCTACTAGCGGGAGGGACTACGAGCAGTACTTC

v_call: TRBV30
clone_size: -
cdr3_length: 14
d_call: -
j_call: TRBJ1-1
cdr3_aa: CAWSVQGQNTEAFF
cdr3_nt: TGTGCCTGGAGTGTCCAGGGACAAAACACTGAAGCTTTCTTT

v_call: TRBV2
clone_size: few
cdr3_length: 15
d_call: -
j_call: TRBJ2-7
cdr3_aa: CASSEARAADYEQYF
cdr3_nt: TGTGCCAGCAGTGAAGCGCGGGCAGCGGACTACGAGCAGTACTTC

v_call: TRBV7-2
clone_size: few
cdr3_length: 18
d_call: -
j_call: TRBJ2-1
cdr3_aa: CASSLHGAGADVYNEQFF
cdr3_nt: TGTGCCAGCAGCTTACATGGAGCTGGAGCGGACGTGTACAATGAGCAGTTCTTC

v_call: TRBV4-1
clone_size: -
cdr3_length: 15
d_call: -
j_call: TRBJ2-7
cdr3_aa: CASSQRDIAQREQYF
cdr3_nt: TGCGCCAGCAGCCAGAGGGACATCGCTCAACGGGAGCAGTACTTC

v_call: TRBV5-1
clone_size: -
cdr3_length: 15
d_call: TRBD2
j_call: TRBJ2-7
cdr3_aa: CASSSATSGSSEQYF
cdr3_nt: TGCGCCAGCAGCTCTGCGACTAGCGGGAGCTCCGAGCAGTACTTC

v_call: TRBV6-6
clone_size: -
cdr3_length: 14
d_call: TRBD2
j_call: TRBJ2-1
cdr3_aa: CASSRGLDLGEQFF
cdr3_nt: TGTGCCAGCAGTCGAGGACTAGATCTGGGTGAGCAGTTCTTC

v_call: TRBV5-1
clone_size: -
cdr3_length: 14
d_call: -
j_call: TRBJ2-5
cdr3_aa: CASSLAGQGETQYF
cdr3_nt: TGCGCCAGCAGCTTGGCCGGGCAGGGAGAGACCCAGTACTTC

v_call: TRBV4-1
clone_size: few
cdr3_length: 13
d_call: -
j_call: TRBJ2-5
cdr3_aa: CASSQVQAETQYF
cdr3_nt: TGCGCCAGCAGCCAAGTACAGGCTGAGACCCAGTACTTC

v_call: TRBV5-1
clone_size: -
cdr3_length: 15
d_call: -
j_call: TRBJ2-3
cdr3_aa: CASSLAGEVRDTQYF
cdr3_nt: TGCGCCAGCAGCTTGGCCGGGGAGGTCCGGGATACGCAGTATTTT

v_call: TRBV14
clone_size: -
cdr3_length: 19
d_call: -
j_call: TRBJ2-2
cdr3_aa: CASKGFAIPLRSNTGELFF
cdr3_nt: TGTGCCAGCAAGGGGTTCGCGATTCCTCTACGATCGAACACCGGGGAGCTGTTTTTT

v_call: TRBV29-1
clone_size: few
cdr3_length: 15
d_call: TRBD2
j_call: TRBJ2-1
cdr3_aa: CSEGLAGGPYNEQFF
cdr3_nt: TGCAGCGAGGGACTAGCGGGAGGCCCCTACAATGAGCAGTTCTTC

v_call: TRBV11-2
clone_size: -
cdr3_length: 15
d_call: -
j_call: TRBJ1-1
cdr3_aa: CASSDPGTLNTEAFF
cdr3_nt: TGTGCCAGCAGCGACCCCGGGACACTGAACACTGAAGCTTTCTTT

v_call: TRBV7-9
clone_size: few
cdr3_length: 14
d_call: TRBD2
j_call: TRBJ2-1
cdr3_aa: CASLTSGIVNEQFF
cdr3_nt: TGTGCCAGCTTGACTAGCGGGATCGTCAATGAGCAGTTCTTC

v_call: TRBV30
clone_size: few
cdr3_length: 11
d_call: -
j_call: TRBJ1-2
cdr3_aa: CAWSVLGIDTF
cdr3_nt: TGTGCCTGGAGTGTACTAGGGATTGACACCTTC

v_call: TRBV7-7
clone_size: few
cdr3_length: 15
d_call: -
j_call: TRBJ2-5
cdr3_aa: CASSSFPSGAGTQYF
cdr3_nt: TGTGCTAGCAGCTCGTTTCCCTCAGGGGCTGGGACCCAGTACTTC

v_call: TRBV27
clone_size: -
cdr3_length: 14
d_call: TRBD1
j_call: TRBJ1-2
cdr3_aa: CASSLSGQGLGYTF
cdr3_nt: TGTGCCAGCAGTTTATCGGGACAGGGACTTGGCTACACCTTC

v_call: TRBV15
clone_size: -
cdr3_length: 13
d_call: -
j_call: TRBJ1-2
cdr3_aa: CATSRDPAGGYTF
cdr3_nt: TGTGCCACCAGCAGAGATCCGGCGGGTGGCTACACCTTC

v_call: TRBV29-1
clone_size: -
cdr3_length: 14
d_call: TRBD1
j_call: TRBJ2-1
cdr3_aa: CSADRDLETNEQFF
cdr3_nt: TGCAGCGCCGACAGGGATCTGGAAACGAATGAGCAGTTCTTC

v_call: TRBV29-1
clone_size: -
cdr3_length: 14
d_call: TRBD1
j_call: TRBJ2-1
cdr3_aa: CSVARTGGINEQFF
cdr3_nt: TGCAGCGTTGCCAGGACAGGGGGCATCAATGAGCAGTTCTTC

v_call: TRBV15
clone_size: -
cdr3_length: 13
d_call: -
j_call: TRBJ2-7
cdr3_aa: CATRQSGMYEQYF
cdr3_nt: TGTGCCACCCGCCAATCGGGGATGTACGAGCAGTACTTC

v_call: TRBV7-2
clone_size: few
cdr3_length: 12
d_call: -
j_call: TRBJ2-7
cdr3_aa: CASSLLGLEQYF
cdr3_nt: TGTGCCAGCAGCTTATTAGGACTCGAGCAGTACTTC

v_call: TRBV15
clone_size: -
cdr3_length: 16
d_call: TRBD2
j_call: TRBJ2-1
cdr3_aa: CATSRELAGGGNEQFF
cdr3_nt: TGTGCCACCAGCAGAGAACTAGCGGGAGGGGGCAATGAGCAGTTCTTC

v_call: TRBV7-2
clone_size: few
cdr3_length: 16
d_call: -
j_call: TRBJ2-1
cdr3_aa: CASSLSWTPSYNEQFF
cdr3_nt: TGTGCCAGCAGCTTAAGCTGGACACCTTCCTACAATGAGCAGTTCTTC

v_call: TRBV19
clone_size: -
cdr3_length: 14
d_call: TRBD1
j_call: TRBJ1-5
cdr3_aa: CASTNGQGKVPQHF
cdr3_nt: TGTGCCAGTACTAACGGACAGGGAAAGGTTCCCCAGCATTTT